The next 16 T cell receptor beta chains were all read from a single sample in a study of T-cell memory formation after mild COVID-19. Each CDR3 protein gets one entry after TCRdb re-called the 5' RACE reads with MiXCR. The sample records a few hundred thousand distinct CDR3 sequences, more than 13% being singletons. Sequences were obtained from PBMCs or a T cell subset sorted from them (not recorded which). The source of these receptors is a man aged 18 to 29 who had mild COVID-19 (a few samples of this study predate the infection). Cell type and time point are not known.

This sequence joins TRBV7-6 and TRBJ2-1; the D gene could be TRBD1 or TRBD2 (6 bases each). Trimming removed 5 bases from V and 5 bases from J, with 16 bases in between. Germline V lookup: CDR1 SGHVS, CDR2 FNYEAQ. This CDR3 comprises 15 residues. Here the CDR3 reads CASSPTGWEDNEQFF. CDR3 coding DNA: TGTGCCAGCAGCCCTACAGGGTGGGAGGACAATGAGCAGTTCTTC.

Only a few counts were recorded for this clonotype. The chain recombines TRBV6-1 with TRBJ2-7; D remains unclear. Trimming pared 0 bases from V and 6 bases from J, leaving 9 bases between. The CDR3 consists of 13 residues. Germline CDR1 is MNHNS and CDR2 is SASEGT. The CDR3, as DNA: TGTGCCAGCAGTGAAGCGCATTACGGCGAGCAGTACGTC. Amino acids: CASSEAHYGEQYV.

The sample holds a few counts of this clonotype. V is TRBV5-1 and J is TRBJ2-3; D not certain. The CDR3 consists of 12 residues. V lost 0 bases to trimming and J lost 5 bases, with 4 bases between them. Germline V lookup: CDR1 SGHRS, CDR2 YFSETQ. As DNA, the CDR3 is TGCGCCAGCAGCTTGGAAAAAGATACGCAGTATTTT. This translates into CASSLEKDTQYF.

A word on this clonotype: No conserved phenylalanine or tryptophan is present at the end of the CDR3, so a read error is the likely explanation. The DNA is left out, because the CDR3 cannot be placed on it with certainty; the CDR3 is given as TCRdb lists it. This sequence joins TRBV6-1 and TRBJ1-1; TRBD1 was called by the table and not checked on the DNA. Termini included, the CDR3 measures 10 amino acids. Germline CDR1 and CDR2: MNHNS and SASEGT. This CDR3 reads CASSEVAPRL.

The CDR3 sequence is CASSFSGGENIQYF. CDR3 DNA sequence: TGTGCCAGCAGTTTCTCAGGGGGGGAAAACATTCAGTACTTC. The rearrangement joins TRBV6-2 or TRBV6-3 to TRBJ2-4; either TRBD1 or TRBD2 may fit D (7 bases each). The CDR3 sequence is 14 residues long. Trimming took 4 bases from V and 5 from J, leaving 12 bases between them. Per the germline V gene, CDR1 is MNHEY and CDR2 is SVGEGT.

This clonotype was counted at least ten times. V gene TRBV3-1 combines with J gene TRBJ2-5; D may be TRBD2 (7 bases). The CDR3 has 15 amino acids. Germline V gene data show CDR1 as LGHDT and CDR2 as YNNKEL (reference sequence). The ends were cut back, 3 bases at V and 1 base at J, with 12 bases in the middle. The CDR3 here is CASSHLRGGQETQYF. CDR3 DNA: TGTGCCAGCAGCCATTTGAGGGGGGGCCAAGAGACCCAGTACTTC.

This clonotype was seen many times. The gene calls are TRBV7-2 and TRBJ2-1; maybe TRBD2 (5 bases). The V gene lost 6 bases and the J gene lost 7 bases, with 16 bases spanning the gap. Germline assignment: CDR1 SGHTA and CDR2 FQGNSA. The CDR3 has 14 amino acids. Written as DNA, the CDR3 is TGTGCCAGCAGTCCGCCCCTACGGGGAAATGAGCAGTTCTTC. Translating it yields CASSPPLRGNEQFF.

This clonotype was counted a few times. This chain uses TRBV9 with TRBJ2-5; 8 positions match TRBD1. V lost 3 bases, J lost 5 bases, and 15 bases stayed unmatched. This CDR3 spans 17 amino acids. Germline V gives CDR1 SGDLS, CDR2 YYNGEE. The CDR3 nucleotides are TGTGCCAGCAGCGAGCGCCTGGGCAGGGGGCCTATCGAGACCCAGTACTTC. Protein product: CASSERLGRGPIETQYF.

This clonotype came up a few times. The CDR3 reads CASSVEPQENTEAFF. The DNA of the CDR3 is TGTGCCAGCAGCGTAGAACCACAGGAGAACACTGAAGCTTTCTTT. V gene TRBV9 combines with J gene TRBJ1-1, with TRBD1 as a possible D gene (5 bases). Between the trimmed V and J ends, which lost 0 bases and 1 base, there was a span of 10 bases. Germline values: CDR1 SGDLS, CDR2 YYNGEE. CDR3 length: 15 amino acids.

This clonotype has more than one count but fewer than ten. The gene calls are TRBV28 and TRBJ1-2; TRBD1 agrees at 11 bases. This CDR3 has 15 residues. Germline CDR1 MDHEN, CDR2 SYDVKM. With V trimmed by 4 bases and J by 4 bases, 5 bases remained unmatched. CDR3 protein: CASSSDRGHPYGYTF. In DNA form, the CDR3 reads TGTGCCAGCAGTTCGGACAGGGGGCATCCCTATGGCTACACCTTC.

This clonotype was seen a few times. The chain recombines TRBV29-1 with TRBJ2-7; the match to TRBD1 covers 7 bases. This CDR3 comprises 15 residues. CDR1 is SQVTM and CDR2 is ANQGSEA in the germline V gene. CDR3 sequence (DNA): TGCAGGAACGACAGGGACCAGCGCCGATTTATGGAGCAGTACGTC. Residues: CRNDRDQRRFMEQYV.

This clonotype was seen only a few times. The gene calls are TRBV25-1 and TRBJ2-1; 7 nucleotides agree with TRBD1. The CDR3 consists of 14 residues. The V and J ends lost 2 bases and 8 bases, in that order; junction bases with no gene match: 6. Per the germline V gene, CDR1 is MGHDK and CDR2 is SYGVNS. CDR3 in amino acids: CASSERGLVDEQFF. The CDR3 nucleotides read TGTGCCAGCAGTGAAAGGGGGCTCGTCGATGAGCAGTTCTTC. The variable domain in full, with the rest retrieved from reference TRBV25-1 and TRBJ2-1, is EADIYQTPRYLVIGTGKKITLECSQTMGHDKMYWYQQDPGMELHLIHYSYGVNSTEKGDLSSESTVSRIRTEHFPLTLESARPSHTSQYLCASSERGLVDEQFFGPGTRLTVL.

This clonotype was seen a handful of times. The chain combines TRBV12-3 or TRBV12-4 with TRBJ2-3; maybe TRBD2 (7 bases). CDR3 length equals 15 residues. The V gene lost 4 bases and the J gene lost 3 bases, with 14 bases spanning the gap. DNA for the CDR3: TGTGCCAGCAGTTCTACGGGGGGCGTGACAGATACGCAGTATTTT. Protein sequence: CASSSTGGVTDTQYF.

The chain uses TRBV19 and TRBJ1-1; D is possibly TRBD1 (6 bases). Germline CDR1 is LNHDA and CDR2 is SQIVND (reference sequence). V lost 5 bases and J 0 bases, leaving 13 bases between the germline ends. The length of the CDR3 is 15 residues. The CDR3 loop is CASSSSGALNTEAFF. In nucleotides, the CDR3 is TGTGCCAGTAGTTCATCGGGGGCGCTGAACACTGAAGCTTTCTTT.

This clonotype was detected ten times or more. V gene TRBV5-8 combines with J gene TRBJ2-5, with 12 nucleotides matching TRBD2. The CDR3 is made up of 14 amino acids. Per germline, CDR1 SGHTS and CDR2 YDEGEE. With 4 bases clipped from V and 4 bases from J, the junction kept 2 bases outside the gene matches. The CDR3 nucleotides read TGTGCCAGCAGCCTACTAGCGGGGGGAGAGACCCAGTACTTC. Protein sequence: CASSLLAGGETQYF.

This clonotype was detected only a few times. The chain combines TRBV2 with TRBJ2-7; D gene unclear. V lost 2 bases and J 4 bases, leaving 12 bases between the germline ends. CDR1 is SNHLY, CDR2 FYNNEI, per germline. There are 14 residues in the CDR3. CDR3 loop: CASSESPRRYEQYV. In DNA, the CDR3 is TGTGCCAGCAGTGAATCCCCCCGGAGATACGAGCAGTACGTC.